This TCR beta chain derives from a study of shared T cell receptors in the human thymus (dated by TCRdb to the early 2020s). Study-wide context: The study investigated the way shared, self-reactive T-cell receptor alpha chains are produced in the human thymus.

Library preparation was by the immunoSEQ multiplex PCR assay. The immuneACCESS repertoire file appears here via TCRdb, limited to in-frame rearrangements. These files lack a portion of the clones; in checked studies, under half of the deficit traces to unresolved V genes, and the cause of the others is not known. The sample data list under 700,000 clones, and roughly 74% of these were observed just once. 0.013% of the sample lies in the top ten. Trimming at the junction amounts to 1 base on V and 9 bases on J, and the germline ends lie 6 bases apart. The germline V gene encodes CDR1 SEHNR and CDR2 FQNEAQ (reference sequence). From its cysteine to its phenylalanine, the CDR3 spans 11 amino acids. Of the read, only the CDR3 DNA is kept; its 33 bases are in frame from base 1. The table lists this clone with a count of one. The antigen it recognizes is unknown. Base qualities were left out, and no much larger clone turns up one base away.

The sample was also reused in another study, on human thymus T cells. As the second paper documents: Donors were immunologically healthy infants undergoing open corrective cardiac surgery for congenital heart defects in Finland. Thymus tissue was obtained as surgical resects removed during corrective cardiac surgery. Both the thymic and the peripheral blood repertoires appeared to show biased V and J gene segment usage. Highly overlapping thymic TCR repertoires among unrelated individuals were reported in the related research. The study described the TCR alpha and beta repertoires in under ten infant thymus samples and a few matching peripheral blood samples. The infant donors were about 6 to 250 days old, and the cohort included about 6 males and a couple of females. Thymocytes were released mechanically from tissue and stored at -70 °C as pellets of roughly 8.5-32 million cells. A QIAsymphony instrument was used to extract genomic DNA from the frozen cell pellets. The immunoSEQ multiplex PCR assay was used to amplify the TCRB and TCRAD loci from a standardized amount of quality-controlled genomic DNA. The amplicons spanned the V(D)J region and were long enough to cover the CDR3 and allow V and J genes to be identified. The commercial immunoSEQ service was used to sequence amplicons on an Illumina platform. Primer bias and sequencing errors were corrected using previously described methods, and TCRAD and TCRB definitions followed the IMGT database. Analysis of the repertoires was done with immunoSEQ Analyzer 3.0 and VDJTools and included basic statistics, V/J segment usage, diversity estimates, rarefaction and pairwise overlap. To estimate diversity, the Chao1, ChaoE, Efron-Thisted, Shannon and inverse Simpson indices were applied, and diversity was also estimated on datasets down-sampled to the smallest sample. For repertoire overlap, CDR3 nucleotide sequence, V gene and J gene had to match strictly, and clustering was done by Jaccard-based multidimensional scaling. On average, thymus samples yielded approximately 780,000 unique TCRB clonotypes, whereas blood samples yielded about 84,000.

Sample: thymocytes. This receptor was identified in a boy younger than two with a congenital heart defect. Donor details come from another sample of the same person, matched by shared clones. The chain couples TRBV7-9 to TRBJ1-1; the D segment cannot be called with confidence. The CDR3 region reads CASSLGSKAFF. The bases are TGTGCCAGCAGCTTAGGTTCCAAAGCTTTCTTT.